These 23 T cell receptor beta chains share one sample of origin, sequenced in a study of blood T cell repertoires in COVID-19. The repertoire was sequenced with immunoSEQ multiplex PCR; TCRdb's copy has only in-frame clones and lacks some. The table records 75,000 to 90,000 clones, 75% to 95% of them present only once. The specimen was peripheral blood. The receptors were sampled from a woman aged 45-60 years in a cohort sampled during active COVID-19.

The chain combines TRBV4-1 with TRBJ2-1; 7 positions match TRBD2. The germline V gene encodes CDR1 MGHRA and CDR2 YSYEKL. V lost 4 bases and J lost 1; bases outside the gene matches: 4. CDR3 length: 15 amino acids. In DNA form, the CDR3 reads TGCGCCAGCAGCCGGCCAGCGGGGTCCTACAATGAGCAGTTCTTC. Protein: CASSRPAGSYNEQFF.

This chain links TRBV30 with TRBJ1-3; a weak D match, TRBD1 (6 bases). There are 15 residues in the CDR3. The V and J ends lost 3 bases and 0 bases respectively, with 12 bases between them. Germline CDR1 is GTSNPN and CDR2 is SVGIG (reference sequence). DNA for the CDR3: TGTGCCTGGAGACAAACAGGGCACTCTGGAAACACCATATATTTT. Translated, it gives CAWRQTGHSGNTIYF.

The J gene is TRBJ2-6, the V gene TRBV15; D is uncertain. The CDR3 spans 19 residues. Germline values: CDR1 LNHNV, CDR2 YYDKDF (reference sequence). V lost 0 bases to trimming and J lost 1 base, with 16 bases between them. The CDR3 region has the DNA TGTGCCACCAGCAGAGATTTGGTCAGGTTGGGTTCTGGGGCCAACGTCCTGACTTTC. Protein product: CATSRDLVRLGSGANVLTF.

The chain links TRBV30 to TRBJ2-7; 11 bases line up with TRBD2. The germline V gene has CDR1 GTSNPN and CDR2 SVGIG (reference sequence). Trimming removed 5 bases from V and 6 bases from J; junction bases left unmatched: 18. The CDR3 extends over 17 amino acids. The CDR3 coding sequence is TGTGCCTGGTCTGGGGGACAGACGGGACTAGCGGTGACCGAGCAGTACTTC. Amino acids: CAWSGGQTGLAVTEQYF.

The V and J genes are TRBV19 and TRBJ1-2; TRBD1 aligns across 7 bases. The CDR3 covers 16 residues. Germline trimming cut 3 bases from V and 2 bases from J; bases unmatched to any gene: 9. Germline V gene lookup returns CDR1 LNHDA and CDR2 SQIVND (reference sequence). CDR3: CASSIQFLGQNYGYTF. CDR3 in DNA: TGTGCCAGTAGTATCCAATTTCTGGGACAGAACTATGGCTACACCTTC.

This rearrangement joins TRBV19 to TRBJ1-3, with D perhaps matching TRBD1 (5 bases). V was shortened by 7 bases and J by 1 base, with 14 bases between the two germline ends. CDR3 length: 15 residues. CDR1 and CDR2 from the germline V gene are LNHDA and SQIVND (reference sequence). CDR3 bases: TGTGCCAGTACCTCAGGGTATTCTTCTGGAAACACCATATATTTT. It translates to CASTSGYSSGNTIYF.

This clone was seen a few times. The chain combines TRBV6-5 with TRBJ2-7; 7 bases align to TRBD1. This CDR3 spans 12 amino acids. V lost 6 bases, J lost 2 bases, and 1 base stayed unmatched. Germline V gene lookup returns CDR1 MNHEY and CDR2 SVGAGI. CDR3: CASRGQTYEQYF. In DNA, the CDR3 is TGTGCCAGCAGGGGACAGACCTACGAGCAGTACTTC.

This chain connects TRBV5-8 to TRBJ2-2; D is unresolved. Germline-derived CDR1 and CDR2 are SGHTS and YDEGEE. The CDR3 is made up of 13 amino acids. V gave up 5 bases and J gave up 5 bases, with 10 bases separating them. The CDR3 DNA reads TGTGCCAGCAGTGTGGTTAGAACCGGGGAGCTGTTTTTT. This sequence encodes CASSVVRTGELFF.

This clone came up once. The chain carries TRBV6-5 and TRBJ2-3, with TRBD2 identical over 8 bases. V shed 4 bases, J shed 0 bases, and the junction held 6 bases outside the gene matches. CDR1 is MNHEY, CDR2 SVGAGI, per germline. This CDR3 is built from 16 residues. The CDR3 DNA reads TGTGCCAGCAGTTTCGTTAGCGGGATAAGCACAGATACGCAGTATTTT. Amino acids: CASSFVSGISTDTQYF.

This clone was counted a single time. The gene calls are TRBV2 and TRBJ1-1, with D maybe TRBD1 (5 bases). The CDR3 is made up of 14 amino acids. The germline V and J ends were trimmed by 7 bases and 1 base, with 13 bases remaining between them. Germline CDR1 reads SNHLY; CDR2 reads FYNNEI. CDR3 in amino acids: CASTYKTENTEAFF. DNA for the CDR3: TGTGCCAGCACGTATAAGACAGAGAACACTGAAGCTTTCTTT.

The chain has TRBV11-2 and TRBJ2-5; 14 bases map to TRBD2. The junction had 11 bases not matched to a gene; V was cut back by 4 bases and J by 4 bases. This CDR3 contains 18 residues. The germline V gene encodes CDR1 SGHAT and CDR2 FQNNGV. The CDR3 bases are TGTGCCAGCAGCTCCTGGGGACTAGCGGGAGAATGGGGAGAGACCCAGTACTTC. Translated, it gives CASSSWGLAGEWGETQYF.

This chain connects TRBV19 to TRBJ2-7; maybe TRBD2 (6 bases). CDR1 and CDR2 (germline): LNHDA, SQIVND (reference sequence). V gave up 4 bases and J gave up 5 bases, with 21 bases separating them. The CDR3 is made up of 16 amino acids. The CDR3 here is CASSNPRRGPRDEQYF. The CDR3 DNA reads as TGTGCCAGTAGTAACCCCAGGCGGGGACCCCGCGACGAGCAGTACTTC. The complete variable domain, with remaining parts taken from reference TRBV19 and TRBJ2-7, reads DGGITQSPKYLFRKEGQNVTLSCEQNLNHDAMYWYRQDPGQGLRLIYYSQIVNDFQKGDIAEGYSVSREKKESFPLTVTSAQKNPTAFYLCASSNPRRGPRDEQYFGPGTRLTVT.

This chain joins TRBV11-2 and TRBJ2-7, with unresolved D. The CDR3 covers 14 residues. CDR1 is SGHAT, CDR2 FQNNGV, per germline. Trimming shortened V by 5 bases and J by 3 bases, and 14 bases separated the two germline ends. CDR3 loop: CASSLELANYEQYF. Written as DNA, the CDR3 is TGTGCCAGCAGCCTCGAGCTCGCTAACTACGAGCAGTACTTC.

The genes are TRBV5-8 and TRBJ2-7, with TRBD2 matching 7 bases. With V trimmed by 3 bases and J by 7 bases, 10 bases remained unmatched. Per the germline V gene, CDR1 is SGHTS and CDR2 is YDEGEE. The CDR3 is 14 residues long. The CDR3 protein is CASSSGEREGEQYF. DNA of the CDR3: TGTGCCAGCAGCTCGGGAGAAAGGGAGGGAGAGCAGTACTTC. The variable domain in full, completed from reference TRBV5-8 and TRBJ2-7, reads EAGVTQSPTHLIKTRGQQATLRCSPISGHTSVYWYQQALGLGLQFLLWYDEGEERNRGNFPPRFSGRQFPNYSSELNVNALELEDSALYLCASSSGEREGEQYFGPGTRLTVT.

The chain uses TRBV2 and TRBJ2-3, with TRBD1 as a possible D gene (6 bases). V was trimmed by 5 bases and J by 2 bases, leaving 11 bases between them. Germline CDR1 is SNHLY and CDR2 is FYNNEI. The CDR3 runs 14 residues. CDR3 in amino acids: CASSSQGPTDTQYF. CDR3 bases: TGTGCCAGCAGTTCGCAGGGGCCCACAGATACGCAGTATTTT.

V and J are TRBV3-1 (or the pseudogene TRBV3-2) and TRBJ1-2; maybe TRBD1 (5 bases). The CDR3 spans 13 residues. Germline values: CDR1 LGHDT, CDR2 YNNKEL (reference sequence). The V end was cut by 4 bases, the J end by 3 bases, with 9 bases between. The CDR3 DNA is TGTGCCAGCAGCCCGGGGGTTTACTATGGCTACACCTTC. Encoded protein: CASSPGVYYGYTF.

The chain carries TRBV6-4 and TRBJ2-5; tentatively, D is TRBD2 (5 bases). The CDR3 spans 14 residues. V lost 2 bases and J 9 bases, leaving 16 bases between the germline ends. The germline gives CDR1 MRHNA, CDR2 SNTAGT. In DNA form, the CDR3 reads TGTGCCAGCAGTGACCCTAGATGGGCCGGGGCCCAGTACTTC. Residues: CASSDPRWAGAQYF.

The chain uses TRBV27 and TRBJ2-1; D gene ambiguous. The germline V gene encodes CDR1 MNHEY and CDR2 SMNVEV (reference sequence). The CDR3 extends over 15 amino acids. Trimming cost V 0 bases and J 0 bases, with 6 bases left between them. This CDR3 is CASSLSRSSYNEQFF. CDR3 sequence (DNA): TGTGCCAGCAGTTTATCACGGAGCTCCTACAATGAGCAGTTCTTC.

This sequence joins TRBV7-2 and TRBJ1-2; D is ambiguous. Per germline, CDR1 SGHTA and CDR2 FQGNSA. V was cut by 1 base and J by 8 bases, with 11 bases left in between. This CDR3 comprises 13 residues. CDR3 loop: CASSLGTGWGYTF. DNA of the CDR3: TGTGCCAGCAGCTTAGGAACGGGGTGGGGCTACACCTTC.

The chain recombines TRBV27 with TRBJ2-7; 7 bases match TRBD1. V was pared by 5 bases and J by 2 bases, with 9 bases of the junction left unmatched. There are 15 residues in the CDR3. Germline values: CDR1 MNHEY, CDR2 SMNVEV (reference sequence). The CDR3: CASSARTGRTYEQYF. The CDR3, as DNA: TGTGCCAGCAGTGCCCGGACAGGACGAACCTACGAGCAGTACTTC.

V usage is TRBV5-1 and J usage is TRBJ2-2, with D possibly TRBD2 on 6 matching bases. Germline CDR1 is SGHRS and CDR2 is YFSETQ. The CDR3 has 16 amino acids. Trimming removed 4 bases at V and 4 bases at J, with 17 bases between. The CDR3 region is CASSPGGEVLTGELFF. CDR3 coding DNA: TGCGCCAGCAGCCCTGGCGGGGAAGTACTCACCGGGGAGCTGTTTTTT.

This chain links TRBV2 with TRBJ1-2; 8 positions match TRBD1. Germline CDR1 SNHLY, CDR2 FYNNEI. This CDR3 comprises 14 residues. The V segment lost 6 bases and the J segment 7 bases; nucleotides outside the gene matches: 10. The CDR3 coding sequence is TGTGCCAGCAGCGTCGACAGGGGCTTTGGTGGCTACACCTTC. Translation gives CASSVDRGFGGYTF.

The chain recombines TRBV2 with TRBJ1-3; D is undetermined. The CDR3 extends over 12 amino acids. The germline gives CDR1 SNHLY, CDR2 FYNNEI. Trimming removed 6 bases from V and 9 bases from J, with 12 bases in between. Written as DNA, the CDR3 is TGTGCCAGCAGGGAGGGCGGTGGCACCATATATTTT. As protein: CASREGGGTIYF.